The 4 T cell receptor beta chains below come from one sample, sequenced in a study of blood T cell repertoires in COVID-19. Generated by immunoSEQ multiplex PCR, the TCRdb table keeps only in-frame clones and is missing some. This table has 200,000 to 250,000 clones, approximately 90% appearing once. What was sequenced was PBMCs or T cells enriched from blood (not recorded which). The receptors were gathered from a man in his thirties or forties who had recovered from COVID-19.

The chain uses TRBV6-1 and TRBJ2-1; TRBD2 agrees at 7 bases. Germline V lookup: CDR1 MNHNS, CDR2 SASEGT. Trimming took 2 bases from V and 5 from J; bases not matched to a gene: 6. The CDR3 is 15 residues long. DNA for the CDR3: TGTGCCAGCAGTGAATCTTCTAGCGGTAACAATGAGCAGTTCTTC. It codes for CASSESSSGNNEQFF.

The CDR3: CASSERTGGTGELFF. In nucleotides, the CDR3 is TGTGCCAGCAGTGAGCGGACAGGGGGCACCGGGGAGCTGTTTTTT. The chain employs TRBV6-4 and TRBJ2-2; 10 bases map to TRBD1. CDR1 is MRHNA and CDR2 is SNTAGT in the germline V gene. The CDR3 runs to 15 residues. Trimming took 3 bases from V and 4 from J; bases not matched to a gene: 2.

This chain uses TRBV28 with TRBJ2-7, with 7 bases aligning to TRBD2. V was clipped by 6 bases and J by 4 bases; unmatched bases: 9. CDR1 is MDHEN, CDR2 SYDVKM, per germline. This CDR3 has 14 amino acids. The CDR3 loop reads CASRPGTNGYEQYF. The CDR3 nucleotides are TGTGCCAGCAGACCCGGGACTAATGGGTACGAGCAGTACTTC.

V and J are TRBV5-1 and TRBJ2-5, with D possibly being TRBD2 (5 bases). This CDR3 spans 15 amino acids. Trimming pared 0 bases from V and 4 bases from J, leaving 13 bases between. Looked up from germline, CDR1 is SGHRS and CDR2 is YFSETQ. CDR3 DNA sequence: TGCGCCAGCAGCTTGGGAAAGGGCGGGCGAGAGACCCAGTACTTC. Translating it yields CASSLGKGGRETQYF.